The 7 T cell receptor beta chains below were found in one sample sequenced in a study of T cell clusters in autoimmune cytopenias. Each sample's input was around 270 ng genomic DNA, 30,000 to 45,000 genome equivalents. Multiplex touch-down PCR amplified TRB using TRB-A and TRB-B pools in one tube. TCRdb reanalyzed the multiplex PCR reads and collapses them to one entry per CDR3 protein, without DNA. This sample contains approximately 6,000 distinct CDR3 sequences. The sequenced sample was peripheral blood. The receptors here all came from a human donor with an autoimmune cytopenia or autoimmune hepatitis (not recorded which).

The CDR3 loop reads CATSEPLGNEQFF. This rearrangement joins TRBV24-1 to TRBJ2-1; TCRdb's assignment of TRBD1 cannot be checked, as there is no DNA. This CDR3 spans 13 amino acids. Germline-derived CDR1 and CDR2 are KGHDR and SFDVKD.

This clonotype is labeled medium-sized based on frequency. The chain uses TRBV19 and TRBJ2-1; TCRdb names TRBD2, which stays unverified in the absence of DNA. The CDR3 runs to 13 residues. Germline lookup yields CDR1 LNHDA and CDR2 SQIVND (reference sequence). The CDR3 sequence is CASSLAGGNEQFF.

In terms of frequency, this clonotype is medium-sized. V and J are TRBV27 and TRBJ2-3. This CDR3 contains 14 residues. The V gene's germline CDR1 is MNHEY and CDR2 SMNVEV (reference sequence). CDR3: CASSLKRGADTQYF.

This clonotype is deemed medium-sized (0.01 to 0.1%) by its frequency. This rearrangement joins TRBV6-5 to TRBJ2-1; TCRdb picks TRBD2, but there is no DNA to check that call. Germline assignment: CDR1 MNHEY and CDR2 SVGAGI. This CDR3 has 16 residues. The CDR3 reads CASRRTSGGAGNEQFF.

The chain combines TRBV9 with TRBJ1-6; TCRdb reports TRBD1, a call that lacks DNA to check it against. The CDR3 totals 15 residues. CDR1 is SGDLS and CDR2 is YYNGEE in the germline V gene. The CDR3 sequence is CASSAQGPVNSPLHF.

This clonotype shows up as medium-sized (0.01 to 0.1%) by frequency. The rearrangement joins TRBV6-5 to TRBJ2-7; TCRdb names TRBD1, which stays unverified in the absence of DNA. CDR1 MNHEY and CDR2 SVGAGI come from the germline V gene. This CDR3 contains 14 residues. Here the CDR3 reads CASSVDRGRGEQYF.

J is TRBJ2-1 and V is TRBV6-5; the TCRdb D gene call, TRBD2, has no DNA to confirm it. CDR1 and CDR2 (germline): MNHEY, SVGAGI. This CDR3 region has 15 residues. The CDR3 sequence: CASSGTSGTYNEQFF.